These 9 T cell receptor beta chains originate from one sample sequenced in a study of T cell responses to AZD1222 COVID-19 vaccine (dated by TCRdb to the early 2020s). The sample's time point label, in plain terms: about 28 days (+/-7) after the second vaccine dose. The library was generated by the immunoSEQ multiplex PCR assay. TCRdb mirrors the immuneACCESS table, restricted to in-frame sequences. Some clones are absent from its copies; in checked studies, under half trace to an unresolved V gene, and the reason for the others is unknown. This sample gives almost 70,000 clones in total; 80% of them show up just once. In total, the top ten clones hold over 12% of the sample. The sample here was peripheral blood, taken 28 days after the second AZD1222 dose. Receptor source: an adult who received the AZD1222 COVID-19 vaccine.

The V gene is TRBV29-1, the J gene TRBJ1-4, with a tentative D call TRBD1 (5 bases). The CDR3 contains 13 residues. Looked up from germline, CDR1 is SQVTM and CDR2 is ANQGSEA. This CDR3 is CGSSGNRGEKLFF. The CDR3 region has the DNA TGCGGCTCTTCGGGGAATAGGGGTGAAAAACTGTTTTTT.

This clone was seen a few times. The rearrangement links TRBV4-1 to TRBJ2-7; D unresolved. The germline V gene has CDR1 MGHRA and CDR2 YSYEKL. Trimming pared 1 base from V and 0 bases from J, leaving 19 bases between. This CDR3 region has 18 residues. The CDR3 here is CASSQGLPRRNDSYEQYF. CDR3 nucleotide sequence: TGCGCCAGCAGCCAAGGCTTACCGCGAAGAAACGACTCCTACGAGCAGTACTTC.

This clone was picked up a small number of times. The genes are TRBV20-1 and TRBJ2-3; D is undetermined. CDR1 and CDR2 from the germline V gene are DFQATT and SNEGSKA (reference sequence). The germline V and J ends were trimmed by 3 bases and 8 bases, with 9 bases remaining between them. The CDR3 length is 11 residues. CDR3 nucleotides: TGCAGTGCTAGGTTTCGTGGTACGCAGTATTTT. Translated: CSARFRGTQYF.

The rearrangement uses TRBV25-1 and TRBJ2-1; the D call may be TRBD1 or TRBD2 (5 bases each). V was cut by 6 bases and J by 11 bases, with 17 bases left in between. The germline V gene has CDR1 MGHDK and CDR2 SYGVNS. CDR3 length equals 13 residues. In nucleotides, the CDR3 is TGTGCCAGCAGGAGCCAACCCACGGGACAGCAGTTCTTC. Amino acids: CASRSQPTGQQFF.

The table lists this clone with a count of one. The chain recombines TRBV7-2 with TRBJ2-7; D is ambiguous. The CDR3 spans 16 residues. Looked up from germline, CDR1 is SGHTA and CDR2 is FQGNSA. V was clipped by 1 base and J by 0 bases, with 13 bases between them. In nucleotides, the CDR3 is TGTGCCAGCAGCTTAGATCTGGGCCGAAGCTCCTACGAGCAGTACTTC. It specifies CASSLDLGRSSYEQYF.

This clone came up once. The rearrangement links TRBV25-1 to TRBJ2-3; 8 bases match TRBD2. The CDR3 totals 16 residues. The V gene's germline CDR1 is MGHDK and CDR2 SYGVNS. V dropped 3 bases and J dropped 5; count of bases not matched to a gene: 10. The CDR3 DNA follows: TGTGCCAGCAGTGAGTATAGCGGGGCAGGGAGAGATACGCAGTATTTT. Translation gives CASSEYSGAGRDTQYF.

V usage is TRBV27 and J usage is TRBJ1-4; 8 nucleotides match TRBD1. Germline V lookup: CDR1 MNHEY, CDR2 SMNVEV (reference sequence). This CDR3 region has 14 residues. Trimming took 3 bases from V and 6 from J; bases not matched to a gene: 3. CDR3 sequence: CASSFTGGYEKLFF. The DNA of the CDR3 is TGTGCCAGCAGTTTTACAGGGGGTTATGAAAAACTGTTTTTT.

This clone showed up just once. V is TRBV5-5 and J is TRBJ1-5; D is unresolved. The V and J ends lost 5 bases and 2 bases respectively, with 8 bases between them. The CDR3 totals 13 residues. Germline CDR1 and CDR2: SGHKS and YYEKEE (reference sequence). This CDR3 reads CASRRNGNQPQHF. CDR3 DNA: TGTGCCAGCAGGAGGAATGGCAATCAGCCCCAGCATTTT.

CDR3 residues: CASVRDSGANVLTF. CDR3 coding DNA: TGTGCCAGCGTAAGAGACTCTGGGGCCAACGTCCTGACTTTC. The rearrangement uses TRBV18 and TRBJ2-6; no definite D call. Looked up from germline, CDR1 is KGHSH and CDR2 is LQKENI. The CDR3 has 14 amino acids. V was clipped by 8 bases and J by 0 bases, with 8 bases between them.